This T cell receptor beta chain was identified during a study of shared clonotypes between healthy human individuals (dated by TCRdb to the early 2020s). Regarding the complete study: The cohort included three men and two women between 18 and 49 years of age. Per donor, three plates each were used for CD4 naive and CD4 memory, two for CD8 naive, and one for CD8 memory. To estimate repertoire size and how much clonotypes are shared between individuals, the study performed deep sequencing of blood TCR repertoires from a few healthy adults. To increase sequencing depth and limit assay-specific biases, different laboratories used diverse techniques to prepare libraries and sequence TCR repertoires. Per donor, leukapheresis produced somewhere between about 0.9 and 9 billion PBMCs. Beyond this particular receptor, the publication reports: The genetic and exposure-history diversity represented was limited by the small number of donors. Pairwise subsampling indicated that sequencing depth was expected to affect the degree of clonotype sharing among donors. Incomplete sequencing was indicated by rarefaction of sorted-subset datasets, despite the large sequencing depth. About 5% of naive CD4, 3.5% of naive CD8, 2.3% of memory CD4, and more than 0.35% of memory CD8 clonotypes were shared across several donors. Sampling was limited to blood, and TCR repertoires in tissue likely differ from TCR repertoires in blood. Clonotypes shared by all four sorted-subset donors showed higher generation probabilities than non-shared clonotypes. Larger estimated clonotype richness was generally found for naive subsets than for memory subsets.

The donors were healthy, HIV-negative adults who had no recently reported acute infections or vaccinations. All donors were Caucasian adults living in Nashville, Tennessee, USA. CD4+ T cells were enriched through magnetic negative selection, after which naive cells were positively selected on CD45RA and the remaining negative fraction served as the memory subset. Blood was obtained by leukapheresis, after which PBMCs were separated by Ficoll-Histopaque density gradient centrifugation and cryopreserved in liquid nitrogen vapor phase. Purity and quantity of every magnetically sorted T cell population were checked by analytical flow cytometry. From each sorted fraction, genomic DNA was isolated and quantified by UV absorbance on a Nanodrop 2000c. TCR CDR3 regions were amplified from genomic DNA by multiplex PCR using the deep immunoSEQ assay. Genomic DNA extracted from each cell subset was distributed evenly over all wells of several immunoSEQ 96-well plates, and each plate served as one replicate. Each replicate PCR for sorted subsets received around 200 ng genomic DNA, equal to roughly 29,000 T cell genomes. The purified libraries were quantified using a Qubit 3.0 fluorometer, sized with a Bioanalyzer 2100, and then quantified again using the KAPA Library Quantification kit. Every immunoSEQ 96-well plate was sequenced on a dedicated single-read 150-cycle Illumina NextSeq 550 flow cell. Per the authors' processing: Because the immunoSEQ output held only junctional sequences and lacked quality scores, the filtering could not match the filtering applied to full-length reads. Sequences were annotated with PyIR, a Python wrapper for IgBLAST v1.9, and V/J genes and CDR3 were assigned using IMGT germline references. Any read was removed if the V/J assignment was weak (E-value above 1e-6), the CDR3 was missing, or the read contained stop codons, out-of-frame junctions, or ambiguous translated residues. V3J clonotypes were defined as sequences sharing an identical inferred V gene, J gene, and CDR3 amino acid sequence. Percentage overlap between repertoires was calculated by dividing the number of shared unique clonotypes by the size of the smaller repertoire. RTK rarefaction, the Chao1 estimator, and Recon v2.1 estimates of unobserved clonotypes were used to assess repertoire richness. Generation probabilities for all TCRbeta clonotypes obtained by the gDNA method from a handful of donors were computed using OLGA. TCRdb provides this immuneACCESS table in a form limited to in-frame rearrangements. Some clones are lacking; in checked studies, under half of them reflect an unresolved V gene, and why the rest are absent is not known. The DNA was the basis for D and trimming; V, J and clone size are from that table. Within this sample are about 2.3 million clones, with 85% to 95% of them counted one time only. Around 0.38% of the sample lies in the top ten.

The CDR3 measures 15 amino acids from cysteine to phenylalanine. Only CDR3 DNA remains: 45 bases, in frame from the first base. CDR1 and CDR2, looked up from the germline V gene, are SGDLS and YYNGEE. Unmatched junction bases come to 3, with V trimmed by 4 bases and J by 0 bases. As to this clone: Its specific antigen is unknown. There are no base qualities to consult, and no much larger clone falls within one base.

This receptor was identified in a man aged 18 to 35 in good health. Some clones in this sample may be carry-over from other donors' samples. Sequenced input: naive CD4+ T cells from PBMCs. The cell subset or site label here, explained by the study, means: CD45RA+ positively selected. This sequence uses TRBV9 and TRBJ2-1; 8 central nucleotides agree with TRBD2. The CDR3: CASSMSGSSYNEQFF. The DNA reads as follows: TGTGCCAGCAGCATGAGCGGGAGCTCCTACAATGAGCAGTTCTTC.